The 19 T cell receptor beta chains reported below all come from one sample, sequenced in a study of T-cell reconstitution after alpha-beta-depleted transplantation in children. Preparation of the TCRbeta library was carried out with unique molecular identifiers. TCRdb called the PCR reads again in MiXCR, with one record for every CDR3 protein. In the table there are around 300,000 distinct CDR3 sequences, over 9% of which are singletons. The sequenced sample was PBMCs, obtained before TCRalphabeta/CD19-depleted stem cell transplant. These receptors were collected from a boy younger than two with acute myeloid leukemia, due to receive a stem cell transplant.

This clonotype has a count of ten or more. CDR3 sequence (DNA): TGTGCCAGCAGCTGGGACAGGGTAACTGGGGCCAACGTCCTGACTTTC. This codes for CASSWDRVTGANVLTF. J is TRBJ2-6 and V is TRBV12-3 or TRBV12-4, with TRBD1 identical over 9 bases. This CDR3 contains 16 residues. The trim removed 6 bases at V and 2 bases at J, leaving 5 bases unmatched.

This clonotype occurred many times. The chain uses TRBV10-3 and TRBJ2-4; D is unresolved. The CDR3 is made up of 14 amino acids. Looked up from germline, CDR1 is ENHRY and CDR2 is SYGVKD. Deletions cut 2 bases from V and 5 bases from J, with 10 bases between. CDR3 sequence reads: CAISEEHLQNIQYF. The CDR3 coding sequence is TGTGCCATCAGTGAGGAACATCTCCAAAACATTCAGTACTTC.

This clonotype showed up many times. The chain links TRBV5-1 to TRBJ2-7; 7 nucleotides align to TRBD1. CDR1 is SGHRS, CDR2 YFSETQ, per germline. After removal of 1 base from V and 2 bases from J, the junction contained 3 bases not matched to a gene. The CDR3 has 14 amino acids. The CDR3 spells CASSLTTGTYEQYF. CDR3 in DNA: TGCGCCAGCAGCTTGACGACAGGGACCTACGAGCAGTACTTC.

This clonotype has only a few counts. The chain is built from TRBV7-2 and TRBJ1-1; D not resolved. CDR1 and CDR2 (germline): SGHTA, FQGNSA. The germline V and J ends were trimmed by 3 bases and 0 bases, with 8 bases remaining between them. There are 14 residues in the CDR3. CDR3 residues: CASSFPQLNTEAFF. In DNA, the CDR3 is TGTGCCAGCAGCTTTCCACAATTGAACACTGAAGCTTTCTTT. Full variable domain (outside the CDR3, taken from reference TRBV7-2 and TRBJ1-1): GAGVSQSPSNKVTEKGKDVELRCDPISGHTALYWYRQSLGQGLEFLIYFQGNSAPDKSGLPSDRFSAERTGGSVSTLTIQRTQQEDSAVYLCASSFPQLNTEAFFGQGTRLTVV.

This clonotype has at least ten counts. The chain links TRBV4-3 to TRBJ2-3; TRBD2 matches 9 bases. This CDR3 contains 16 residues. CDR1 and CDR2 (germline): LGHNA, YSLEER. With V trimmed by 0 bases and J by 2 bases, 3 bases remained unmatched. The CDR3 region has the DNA TGCGCCAGCAGCCAAGAGGAGCGGGAGGCCACAGATACGCAGTATTTT. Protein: CASSQEEREATDTQYF.

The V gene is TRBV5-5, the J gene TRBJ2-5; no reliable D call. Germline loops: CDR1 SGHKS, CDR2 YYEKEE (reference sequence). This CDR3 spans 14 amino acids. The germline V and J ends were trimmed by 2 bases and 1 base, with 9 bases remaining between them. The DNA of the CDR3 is TGTGCCAGCAGCTTAGGACGGCGCCAAGAGACCCAGTACTTC. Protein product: CASSLGRRQETQYF.

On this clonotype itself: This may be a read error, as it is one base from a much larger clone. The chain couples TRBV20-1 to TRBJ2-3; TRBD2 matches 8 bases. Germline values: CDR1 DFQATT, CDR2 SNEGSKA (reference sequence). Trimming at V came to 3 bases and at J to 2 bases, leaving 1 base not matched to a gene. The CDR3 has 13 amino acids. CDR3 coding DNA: TGCAGTGCTAGCGGGGGGGTCACAGATACGCAGTATTTT. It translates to CSASGGVTDTQYF.

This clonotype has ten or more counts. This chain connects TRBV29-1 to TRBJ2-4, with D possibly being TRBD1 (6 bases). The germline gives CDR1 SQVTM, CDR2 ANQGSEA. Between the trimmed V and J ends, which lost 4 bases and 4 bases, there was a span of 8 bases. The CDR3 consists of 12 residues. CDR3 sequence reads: CSVVQGKNIQYF. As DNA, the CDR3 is TGCAGCGTTGTACAGGGTAAAAACATTCAGTACTTC. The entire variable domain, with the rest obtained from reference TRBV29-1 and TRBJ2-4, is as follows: SAVISQKPSRDICQRGTSLTIQCQVDSQVTMMFWYRQQPGQSLTLIATANQGSEATYESGFVIDKFPISRPNLTFSTLTVSNMSPEDSSIYLCSVVQGKNIQYFGAGTRLSVL.

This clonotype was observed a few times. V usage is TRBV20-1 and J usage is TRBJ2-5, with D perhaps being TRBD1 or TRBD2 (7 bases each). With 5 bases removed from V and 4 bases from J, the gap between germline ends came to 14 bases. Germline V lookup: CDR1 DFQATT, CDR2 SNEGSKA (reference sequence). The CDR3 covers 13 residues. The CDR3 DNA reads TGCAGTGCTCGCCAGGGGGGGGGAGAGACCCAGTACTTC. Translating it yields CSARQGGGETQYF.

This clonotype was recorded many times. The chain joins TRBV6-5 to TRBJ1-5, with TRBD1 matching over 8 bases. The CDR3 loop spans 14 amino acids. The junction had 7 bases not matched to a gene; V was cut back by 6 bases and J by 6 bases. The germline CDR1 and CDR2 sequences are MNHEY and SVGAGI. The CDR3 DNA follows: TGTGCCAGCAGCCCGGGACAGGTGCGTCAGCCCCAGCATTTT. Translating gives CASSPGQVRQPQHF.

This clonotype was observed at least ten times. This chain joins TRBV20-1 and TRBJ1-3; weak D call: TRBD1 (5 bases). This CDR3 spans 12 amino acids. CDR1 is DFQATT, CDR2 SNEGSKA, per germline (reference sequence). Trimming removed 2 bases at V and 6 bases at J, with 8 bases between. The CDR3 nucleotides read TGCAGTGCTAGACAGGGACTAAACACCATATATTTT. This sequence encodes CSARQGLNTIYF.

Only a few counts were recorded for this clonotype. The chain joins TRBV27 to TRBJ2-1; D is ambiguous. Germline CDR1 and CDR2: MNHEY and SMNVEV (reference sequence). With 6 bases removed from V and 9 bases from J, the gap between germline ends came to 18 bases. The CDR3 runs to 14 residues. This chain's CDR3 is CASSPSNRAAEQFF. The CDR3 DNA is TGTGCCAGCAGCCCCAGTAATCGGGCGGCTGAGCAGTTCTTC.

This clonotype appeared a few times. Here the CDR3 reads CASSSLIFGPLAGVPIAKNIQYF. The DNA for the CDR3 is TGTGCCAGCAGTTCCCTCATTTTCGGTCCACTAGCGGGAGTCCCCATAGCCAAAAACATTCAGTACTTC. The V and J genes are TRBV28 and TRBJ2-4, with 11 bases matching TRBD2. The germline CDR1 and CDR2 sequences are MDHEN and SYDVKM. The CDR3 consists of 23 residues. The V and J ends lost 4 bases and 0 bases, in that order; junction bases with no gene match: 23. Using reference TRBV28 and TRBJ2-4 for the parts outside the CDR3, the full variable domain is DVKVTQSSRYLVKRTGEKVFLECVQDMDHENMFWYRQDPGLGLRLIYFSYDVKMKEKGDIPEGYSVSREKKERFSLILESASTNQTSMYLCASSSLIFGPLAGVPIAKNIQYFGAGTRLSVL.

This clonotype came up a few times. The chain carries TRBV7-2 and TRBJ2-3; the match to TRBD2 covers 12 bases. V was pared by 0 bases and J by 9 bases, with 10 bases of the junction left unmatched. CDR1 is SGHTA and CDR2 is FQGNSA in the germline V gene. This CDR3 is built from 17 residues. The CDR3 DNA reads TGTGCCAGCAGCTTAGCGATTCCGGCTAGCGGGGGGGAAACGCAGTATTTT. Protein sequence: CASSLAIPASGGETQYF.

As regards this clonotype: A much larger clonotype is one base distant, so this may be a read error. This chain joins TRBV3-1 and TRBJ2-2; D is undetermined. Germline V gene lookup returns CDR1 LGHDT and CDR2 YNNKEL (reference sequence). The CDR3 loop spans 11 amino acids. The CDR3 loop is CANSQAGELFF. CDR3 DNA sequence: TGTGCCAACAGCCAGGCCGGGGAGCTGTTTTTT.

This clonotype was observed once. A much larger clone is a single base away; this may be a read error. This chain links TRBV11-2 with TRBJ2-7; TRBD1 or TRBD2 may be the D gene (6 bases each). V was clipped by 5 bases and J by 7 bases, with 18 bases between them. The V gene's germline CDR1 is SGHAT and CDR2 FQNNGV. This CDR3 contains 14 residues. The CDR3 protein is CASSIGPGAGEQYF. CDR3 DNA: TGTGCCAGCAGCATTGGACCGGGGGCGGGGGAGCAGTACTTC.

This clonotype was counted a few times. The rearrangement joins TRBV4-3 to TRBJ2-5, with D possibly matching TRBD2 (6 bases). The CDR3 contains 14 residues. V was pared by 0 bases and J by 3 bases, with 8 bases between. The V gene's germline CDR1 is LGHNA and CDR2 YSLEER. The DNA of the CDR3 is TGCGCCAGCAGCCAAGACTGGAGGGAAGAGACCCAGTACTTC. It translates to CASSQDWREETQYF.

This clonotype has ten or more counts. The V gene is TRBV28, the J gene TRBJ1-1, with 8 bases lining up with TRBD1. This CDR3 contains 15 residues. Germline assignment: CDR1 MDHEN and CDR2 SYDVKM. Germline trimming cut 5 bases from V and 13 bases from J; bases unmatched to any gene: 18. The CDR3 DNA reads TGTGCCAGCAGTCCCCAAACCGGGACAGGTACAAGATTTTTCTTT. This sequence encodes CASSPQTGTGTRFFF.

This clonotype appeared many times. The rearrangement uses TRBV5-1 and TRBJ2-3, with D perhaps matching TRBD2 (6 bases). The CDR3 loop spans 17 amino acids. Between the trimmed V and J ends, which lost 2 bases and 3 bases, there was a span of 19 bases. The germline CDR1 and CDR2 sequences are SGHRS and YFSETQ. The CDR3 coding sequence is TGCGCCAGCAGCTTAAAGGTTGGGCGGGAACTAACAGATACGCAGTATTTT. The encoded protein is CASSLKVGRELTDTQYF.